The TCR beta chain under discussion was sequenced for a study of blood T cells in healthy people across ages. A second PCR, run for roughly 7 to 11 cycles, used a sample-barcoded 5' primer plus a J-beta primer mix. TCRdb analysed the 5' RACE reads with MiXCR anew, one entry per CDR3 protein. Of approximately 800,000 distinct CDR3 sequences in the sample, about 53% are singletons; the top ten hold approximately 41%. The authors drew 8.5 to 10 milliliters of peripheral blood from each donor. This TCR derives from an elderly man in good health. The specimen was blood.

CDR3 amino acids: CASTPGLAADTQYF. The CDR3 DNA is TGCGCCAGCACCCCGGGACTAGCGGCAGATACGCAGTATTTT. V usage is TRBV10-1 and J usage is TRBJ2-3; TRBD2 matches at 11 bases. V trimming: 7 bases; J trimming: 4 bases; junction bases outside the gene matches: 4. This CDR3 is built from 14 residues. Germline V gene lookup returns CDR1 WNHNN and CDR2 SYGVQD (reference sequence).